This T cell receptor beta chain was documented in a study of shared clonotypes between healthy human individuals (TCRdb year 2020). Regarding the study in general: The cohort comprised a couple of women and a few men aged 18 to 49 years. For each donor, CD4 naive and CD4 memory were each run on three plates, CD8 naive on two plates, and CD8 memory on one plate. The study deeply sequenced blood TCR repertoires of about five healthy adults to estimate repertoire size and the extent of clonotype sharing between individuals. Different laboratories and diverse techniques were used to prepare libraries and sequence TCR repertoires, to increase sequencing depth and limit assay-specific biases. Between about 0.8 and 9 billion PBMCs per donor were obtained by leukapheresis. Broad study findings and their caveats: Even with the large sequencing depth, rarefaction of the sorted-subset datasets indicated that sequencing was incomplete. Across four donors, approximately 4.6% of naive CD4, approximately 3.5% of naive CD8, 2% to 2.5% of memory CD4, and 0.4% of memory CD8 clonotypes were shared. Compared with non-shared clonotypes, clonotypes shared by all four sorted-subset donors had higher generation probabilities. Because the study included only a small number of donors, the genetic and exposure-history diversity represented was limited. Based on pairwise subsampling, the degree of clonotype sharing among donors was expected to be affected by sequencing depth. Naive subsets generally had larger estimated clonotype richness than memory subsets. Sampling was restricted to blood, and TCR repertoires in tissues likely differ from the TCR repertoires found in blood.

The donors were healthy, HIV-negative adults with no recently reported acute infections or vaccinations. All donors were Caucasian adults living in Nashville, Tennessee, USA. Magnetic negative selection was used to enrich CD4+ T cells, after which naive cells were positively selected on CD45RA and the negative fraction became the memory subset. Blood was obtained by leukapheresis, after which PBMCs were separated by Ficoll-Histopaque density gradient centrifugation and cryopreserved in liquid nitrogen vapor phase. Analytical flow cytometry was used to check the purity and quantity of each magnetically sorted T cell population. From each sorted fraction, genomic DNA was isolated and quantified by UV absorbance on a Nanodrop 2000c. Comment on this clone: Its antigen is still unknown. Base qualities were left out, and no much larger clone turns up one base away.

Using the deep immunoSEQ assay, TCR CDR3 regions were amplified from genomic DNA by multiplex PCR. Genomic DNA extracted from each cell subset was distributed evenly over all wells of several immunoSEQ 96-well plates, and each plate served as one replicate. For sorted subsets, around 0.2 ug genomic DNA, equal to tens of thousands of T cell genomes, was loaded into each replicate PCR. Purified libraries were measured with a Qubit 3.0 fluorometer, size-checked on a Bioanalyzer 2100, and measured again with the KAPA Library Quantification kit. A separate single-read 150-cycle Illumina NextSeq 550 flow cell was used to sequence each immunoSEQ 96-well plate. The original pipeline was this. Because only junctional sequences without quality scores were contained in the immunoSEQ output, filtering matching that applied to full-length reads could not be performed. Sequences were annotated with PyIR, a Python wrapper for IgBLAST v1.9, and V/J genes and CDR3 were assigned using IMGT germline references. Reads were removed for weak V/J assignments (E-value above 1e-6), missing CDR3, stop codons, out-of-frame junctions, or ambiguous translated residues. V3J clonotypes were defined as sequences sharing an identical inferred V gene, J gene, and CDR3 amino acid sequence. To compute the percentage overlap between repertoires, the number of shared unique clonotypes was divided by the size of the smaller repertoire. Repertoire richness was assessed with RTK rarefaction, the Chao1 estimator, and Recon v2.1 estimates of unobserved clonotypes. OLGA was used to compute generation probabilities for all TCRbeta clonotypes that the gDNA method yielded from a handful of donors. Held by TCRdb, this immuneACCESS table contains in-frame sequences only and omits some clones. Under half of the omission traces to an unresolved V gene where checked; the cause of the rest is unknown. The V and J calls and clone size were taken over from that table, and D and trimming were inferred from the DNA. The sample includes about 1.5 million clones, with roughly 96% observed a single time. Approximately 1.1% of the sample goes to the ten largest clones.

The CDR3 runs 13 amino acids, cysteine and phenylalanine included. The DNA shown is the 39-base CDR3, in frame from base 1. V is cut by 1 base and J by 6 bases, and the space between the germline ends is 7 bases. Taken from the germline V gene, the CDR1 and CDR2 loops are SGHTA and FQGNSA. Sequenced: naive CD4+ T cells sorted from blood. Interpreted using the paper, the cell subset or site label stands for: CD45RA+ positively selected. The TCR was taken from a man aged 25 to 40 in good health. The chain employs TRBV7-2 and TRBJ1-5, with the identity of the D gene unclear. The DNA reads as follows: TGTGCCAGCAGCTTAGTCTTGTTTCAGCCCCAGCATTTT. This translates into CASSLVLFQPQHF.